This T cell receptor beta chain was sequenced during a study of HIV-infected patients and healthy controls (dated 2014 in TCRdb). CDR1 and CDR2 (MNHEY, SVGAGI) derive from the germline V gene. Taken from cysteine to phenylalanine, the CDR3 has 13 residues. Only the CDR3 part of the read is kept: 39 bases, read in frame from the first base. V loses 2 bases of germline sequence and J loses 6 bases, and the interval between the two ends is 10 bases. Libraries were constructed by 5' RACE. Reads for this sample came from an Illumina MiSeq. TCRdb reprocessing: public reads trimmed at Q25 with fastp, clones called with MiXCR, in-frame beta chains kept. Identical CDR3 proteins give one entry, which carries the most common genes and DNA. A total of tens of thousands of distinct CDR3 sequences appear in this sample, 15% to 20% of them only once. The leading ten clones occupy about 6% of the sample. Turning to this clonotype: No antigen is known for it. Base qualities are not at hand, and no much larger clone is one base apart.

This receptor chain uses TRBV6-5 and TRBJ1-1; a confident D gene designation cannot be given. The sequencing input was CD4+ T cells from blood. The sequence derives from a human donor in good health. The sequenced DNA: TGTGCCAGCAGTTACGAGGGCGGGGCTGAAGCTTTCTTT. This codes for CASSYEGGAEAFF.